A selection of T cell receptor beta chains follows, all from one sample in a study of blood T cell repertoires in COVID-19. Sequencing was performed with immunoSEQ multiplex PCR; in TCRdb, only in-frame clones are kept and a portion is missing. The table has 200,000 to 250,000 clones, 82% seen once. Sequenced material: PBMCs or T cells enriched from blood (not recorded which). All receptors derive from a woman in her sixties or seventies who had recovered from COVID-19. Both conserved end residues are part of each CDR3. A D gene is named only where the DNA matches it firmly. A clone size is listed for some rows: how often the clone was seen (once, few, many), or a class if it is expanded.

TRBJ1-5,-,TRBV7-8,-,TGTGCCAGCAGCTTAGGGCAGGGGTTATTGGGGCAGCCCCAGCATTTT,CASSLGQGLLGQPQHF
TRBJ2-1,-,TRBV24-1,-,TGTGCCACCAGTGACCCTTCGCGAGTACGAACTTGGAATGAGCAGTTCTTC,CATSDPSRVRTWNEQFF
TRBJ2-7,-,TRBV6-6,TRBD1,TGTGCCAGCAGTTACGGGACAGGAGCTTACGAGCAGTACTTC,CASSYGTGAYEQYF
TRBJ2-2,-,TRBV18,-,TGTGCCAGCTCACCACAGAACAGGGTGAACGGGGAGCTGTTTTTT,CASSPQNRVNGELFF
TRBJ1-5,-,TRBV19,-,TGTGCCAGTAGATTGGGAGATTATAGCAATCAGCCCCAGCATTTT,CASRLGDYSNQPQHF
TRBJ1-2,-,TRBV7-9,-,TGTGCCAGCAGCAATGCACCAACAGTTAACTATGGCTACACCTTC,CASSNAPTVNYGYTF
TRBJ2-4,-,TRBV3-1/TRBV3-2,-,TGTGCCTCCGCCTTAAGGGGGAGTCTAGCCAAAAACATTCAGTACTTC,CASALRGSLAKNIQYF
TRBJ2-1,-,TRBV29-1,TRBD2,TGCAGCGTTGCCCGACTAGCGTTCTACAATGAGCAGTTCTTC,CSVARLAFYNEQFF
TRBJ1-2,-,TRBV7-8,TRBD1,TGTGCCAGCAGCTCGGGACAGTCGATCTATGGCTACACCTTC,CASSSGQSIYGYTF
TRBJ2-7,-,TRBV12-3/TRBV12-4,TRBD2,TGTGCCAGCTCTAGCGGGAGGGGGTACGAGCAGTACTTC,CASSSGRGYEQYF
TRBJ1-2,-,TRBV9,TRBD1,TGTGCCAGCAGCCTCTCGACAGGGAGAGGCTACACCTTC,CASSLSTGRGYTF
TRBJ1-4,-,TRBV19,-,TGTGCCAGTAGTTCGAGGGAAGGAGAAAAACTGTTTTTT,CASSSREGEKLFF
TRBJ2-1,-,TRBV18,TRBD2,TGTGCCAGCTCCCCGAGCGGGAGGGCCCTTGATGAGCAGTTCTTC,CASSPSGRALDEQFF
TRBJ1-6,-,TRBV7-9,-,TGTGCCAGCAGCTCTACGGTCACCTATAATTCACCCCTCCACTTT,CASSSTVTYNSPLHF
TRBJ1-5,-,TRBV19,TRBD1,TGTGCCAGTACCTCTGGACAGGGAGGCAATCAGCCCCAGCATTTT,CASTSGQGGNQPQHF
TRBJ2-5,-,TRBV7-8,-,TGTGCCAGCAGCGTTCGAAGCGGCGGCGAGACCCAGTACTTC,CASSVRSGGETQYF
TRBJ2-3,once,TRBV18,TRBD1,TGTGCCAGCTCACTCGGACAGGGCCTGGATACGCAGTATTTT,CASSLGQGLDTQYF
TRBJ2-5,-,TRBV30,TRBD2,TGTGCCTGGAGTGCCGGACTAGCTTCGGAGACCCAGTACTTC,CAWSAGLASETQYF
TRBJ2-1,-,TRBV10-3,TRBD1,TGTGCCACCCGCCCTGGGGACAGGGGAAATGAGCAGTTCTTC,CATRPGDRGNEQFF
TRBJ2-2,-,TRBV11-2,TRBD2,TGTGCCAGCAGCCATCGAGCGGGAGGGCGCACCGGGGAGCTGTTTTTT,CASSHRAGGRTGELFF
TRBJ1-6,-,TRBV27,TRBD1,TGTGCCAGCAGTTTATCTAGGGGACAGGGGAATTCACCCCTCCACTTT,CASSLSRGQGNSPLHF
TRBJ2-1,-,TRBV24-1,TRBD2,TGTGCCTCTCGAGCGGGGTCCAGTCGCCATGAGCAGTTCTTC,CASRAGSSRHEQFF
TRBJ1-1,-,TRBV29-1,TRBD1,TGCAGCGTTGACAGGGGGTACACTGAAGCTTTCTTT,CSVDRGYTEAFF
TRBJ2-3,-,TRBV9,TRBD2,TGTGCCAGCAGCGTAGGACTAGCGGGGTTGACAGATACGCAGTATTTT,CASSVGLAGLTDTQYF
TRBJ2-2,-,TRBV19,-,TGTGCCAGTAGTATAGGGTCGCGCACCGGGGAGCTGTTTTTT,CASSIGSRTGELFF
TRBJ2-7,-,TRBV7-6,-,TGTGCCAGCAGCTTAGACGGGGAGCAGTACTTC,CASSLDGEQYF
TRBJ2-1,-,TRBV18,TRBD1,TGTGCCAGCTCACCGGACAGGGGAGATGACAATGAGCAGTTCTTC,CASSPDRGDDNEQFF
TRBJ2-1,-,TRBV3-1/TRBV3-2,TRBD1,TGTGCCAGCAGCCAACAAACAGGGGGCCCCTACAATGAGCAGTTCTTC,CASSQQTGGPYNEQFF
TRBJ2-1,-,TRBV10-1,TRBD2,TGCGCCAGCAGTGAGTCTCCAGCGGGAGTTTCCAATGAGCAGTTCTTC,CASSESPAGVSNEQFF
TRBJ1-6,-,TRBV30,-,TGTGCCTGGACCACACCGATGCGAGGCAGGGAAGTAGGTTCACCCCTCCACTTT,CAWTTPMRGREVGSPLHF
TRBJ1-1,-,TRBV7-2,-,TGTGCCAGCAGCCGACAGGTTAACACTGAAGCTTTCTTT,CASSRQVNTEAFF
TRBJ2-1,-,TRBV27,TRBD1,TGTGCCAGCAGTCGGATGGGACAGGGGACGTATGAGCAGTTCTTC,CASSRMGQGTYEQFF
TRBJ2-7,once,TRBV5-5,TRBD1,TGTGCCAGCAGCTCGGACAGGGGGATCGACGAGCAGTACTTC,CASSSDRGIDEQYF
TRBJ1-1,few,TRBV6-5,-,TGTGCCAGCAGAGGGGATTACGGATTGAACACTGAAGCTTTCTTT,CASRGDYGLNTEAFF
TRBJ2-1,once,TRBV10-3,TRBD2,TGTGCCATCACAGAGAGCGGGGACCTCAATGAGCAGTTCTTC,CAITESGDLNEQFF